Sequencing of this T cell receptor beta chain was carried out in a study of blood T cell repertoires in COVID-19. Study context: Italy, Spain and the United States were the sources of the convalescent and acute COVID-19 samples. From T cells, B-cell-depleted T cells, or PBMCs came the material, which was cDNA or gDNA.

Sequencing used immunoSEQ multiplex PCR; TCRdb keeps in-frame clones, though not all of them. The sample lists 23,000 or so clones, about 80% occurring once. The V end was cut by 0 bases, the J end by 5 bases, with 19 bases between. Germline V CDR1 and CDR2: LGHNT, FRNRAP. This CDR3 contains 17 residues. V and J are TRBV12-5 and TRBJ2-5; a weak D match, TRBD2 (6 bases). Sequenced input: peripheral blood. This TCR derives from a human donor in a cohort sampled during active COVID-19. The CDR3 sequence is CASGLVLAGRLTETQYF. The CDR3 nucleotides read TGTGCTAGTGGTTTGGTACTGGCAGGGAGGTTGACGGAGACCCAGTACTTC.